This record looks at one T cell receptor beta chain sequence and its context. Its antigen is not known. These data originate in a study of cytomegalovirus exposure and HLA in healthy donors. Trimming pared 5 bases from V and 5 bases from J, leaving 12 bases between. The CDR3 totals 13 residues. Germline V CDR1 and CDR2: SGHAT, FQNNGV. Study-wide points: Later analysis identified a missense DCLRE1C variant that was linked to TCR beta V- and J-gene trimming. It was reported in a later analysis that an Asian-associated ancestry cluster showed fewer N-insertions than the roughly 670-donor mean.

Vbeta (60) and Jbeta (13) primers were used in the PCR. TCRdb keeps only in-frame clones here, not all; method: immunoSEQ multiplex PCR. The sample consists of over 150,000 clones, 78% of them appearing once. Unrecorded immune exposure was likely among donors, who were nominally healthy when sampled. The V call is TRBV11-2, the J call TRBJ1-2; D unclear. Specimen: PBMCs. The receptor was derived from a woman between 45 and 65 years old in good health and CMV-seropositive. The CDR3 reads CASSRPSGYGYTF. The CDR3, as DNA: TGTGCCAGCAGCCGGCCGTCGGGATATGGCTACACCTTC.